Shown below are 22 T cell receptor beta chains from a single sample sequenced in a study of T cell changes during pregnancy in multiple sclerosis. The table came from immunoSEQ multiplex PCR; TCRdb's copy has only in-frame clones and leaves some out. Here the sample spans roughly 59,000 clones, under 95% being singletons. The specimen was peripheral blood, collected in the third trimester of pregnancy. The receptors were gathered from a female donor in good health, enrolled as a control in a pregnancy study.

The chain carries TRBV5-6 and TRBJ2-2; 7 nucleotides agree with TRBD2. Germline CDR1 and CDR2: SGHDT and YYEEEE. The CDR3 runs 16 residues. V trimming: 4 bases; J trimming: 7 bases; junction bases outside the gene matches: 13. The chain's CDR3 is CASSLEVRGRDGELFF. The CDR3 region has the DNA TGTGCCAGCAGCCTCGAGGTCCGGGGGAGGGACGGGGAGCTGTTTTTT. The full variable domain, with the rest looked up from reference TRBV5-6 and TRBJ2-2, is DAGVTQSPTHLIKTRGQQVTLRCSPKSGHDTVSWYQQALGQGPQFIFQYYEEEERQRGNFPDRFSGHQFPNYSSELNVNALLLGDSALYLCASSLEVRGRDGELFFGEGSRLTVL.

V and J are TRBV9 and TRBJ1-4, with D hard to call. The V end was cut by 0 bases, the J end by 3 bases, with 3 bases between. CDR3 length: 13 amino acids. Germline CDR1 SGDLS, CDR2 YYNGEE. The CDR3 nucleotides are TGTGCCAGCAGCGTAGGCGCTAATGAAAAACTGTTTTTT. It codes for CASSVGANEKLFF.

The rearrangement links TRBV4-2 to TRBJ1-3; weak D call: TRBD1 (6 bases). V was trimmed by 0 bases and J by 0 bases, leaving 15 bases between them. Germline V gene sequence: CDR1 LGHNA, CDR2 YNFKEQ. The CDR3 is 18 residues long. The CDR3 loop reads CASSQDERGGGSGNTIYF. The CDR3 coding sequence is TGTGCCAGCAGCCAAGATGAAAGGGGAGGGGGCTCTGGAAACACCATATATTTT.

Of note for this clone: Different DNA sequences within this sample yield the same CDR3. The gene calls are TRBV18 and TRBJ1-5, with 7 bases aligning to TRBD1. V trimming: 3 bases; J trimming: 5 bases; junction bases outside the gene matches: 1. The germline V gene has CDR1 KGHSH and CDR2 LQKENI. The CDR3 spans 13 residues. In DNA form, the CDR3 reads TGTGCCAGCTCACCGGGGACAGATCAGCCCCAGCATTTT. It specifies CASSPGTDQPQHF.

This clone was recorded only once. The genes are TRBV9 and TRBJ1-1, with 9 bases fitting TRBD1. The CDR3 extends over 14 amino acids. Germline CDR1 is SGDLS and CDR2 is YYNGEE. The J segment lost 4 bases and the V segment lost 4 bases, leaving 5 bases of the junction unmatched. CDR3 nucleotide sequence: TGTGCCAGCAGCACCGGGACAGGGAGCACTGAAGCTTTCTTT. Its protein is CASSTGTGSTEAFF.

The chain joins TRBV6-6 to TRBJ2-2; 7 bases map to TRBD1. This CDR3 has 14 amino acids. Trimming removed 7 bases from V and 7 bases from J; junction bases left unmatched: 9. From germline, CDR1 is MNHNY and CDR2 SVGAGI (reference sequence). The CDR3 nucleotides read TGTGCCAGCATCAACCCTACAGGGGTCGGGGAGCTGTTTTTT. Translated, it gives CASINPTGVGELFF.

The chain combines TRBV11-1 with TRBJ2-5; no clear D. The CDR3 extends over 14 amino acids. Germline-derived CDR1 and CDR2 are SGHAT and FQDESV (reference sequence). Trimming cost V 1 base and J 1 base, with 7 bases left between them. The CDR3 nucleotides read TGTGCCAGCAGCTTAGGTCTCCTCCAAGAGACCCAGTACTTC. Amino acid sequence: CASSLGLLQETQYF.

The chain is built from TRBV7-2 and TRBJ2-7; the D gene is possibly TRBD1 (5 bases). The germline V gene has CDR1 SGHTA and CDR2 FQGNSA. The CDR3 sequence is 15 residues long. V lost 1 base to trimming and J lost 6 bases, with 16 bases between them. The CDR3 sequence: CASSLVSTDPFEQYF. The CDR3 region has the DNA TGTGCCAGCAGCTTAGTGTCGACAGATCCCTTCGAGCAGTACTTC.

The chain links TRBV7-2 to TRBJ1-1; D not resolved. There are 11 residues in the CDR3. Looked up from germline, CDR1 is SGHTA and CDR2 is FQGNSA. The V end lost 5 bases, the J end lost 11 bases, and 12 bases lay between the germline ends. CDR3 region: CASSPHGEAFF. DNA for the CDR3: TGTGCCAGCAGCCCGCACGGGGAGGCTTTCTTT. The full variable domain, completed using reference TRBV7-2 and TRBJ1-1, is GAGVSQSPSNKVTEKGKDVELRCDPISGHTALYWYRQSLGQGLEFLIYFQGNSAPDKSGLPSDRFSAERTGGSVSTLTIQRTQQEDSAVYLCASSPHGEAFFGQGTRLTVV.

The rearrangement uses TRBV6-6 and TRBJ2-7; 8 positions match TRBD2. This CDR3 is built from 16 residues. CDR1 and CDR2 (germline): MNHNY, SVGAGI (reference sequence). With 2 bases clipped from V and 2 bases from J, the junction kept 8 bases outside the gene matches. This CDR3 is CASSYVRGGTPYEQYF. CDR3 DNA: TGTGCCAGCAGTTACGTTCGGGGGGGGACCCCCTACGAGCAGTACTTC.

The genes are TRBV7-2 and TRBJ1-1; D is perhaps TRBD1 (6 bases). Trimming removed 3 bases at V and 1 base at J, with 12 bases between. The CDR3 spans 15 residues. The germline V gene has CDR1 SGHTA and CDR2 FQGNSA. The CDR3 region is CASSLGRGWNTEAFF. CDR3 DNA: TGTGCCAGCAGCTTGGGCAGGGGATGGAACACTGAAGCTTTCTTT.

The chain recombines TRBV5-5 with TRBJ2-5; D unclear. The CDR3 length is 11 residues. CDR1 and CDR2 from the germline V gene are SGHKS and YYEKEE (reference sequence). The V end was cut by 4 bases, the J end by 10 bases, with 11 bases between. The CDR3 DNA reads as TGTGCCAGCAGCGATACTGGTCTCCAGTACTTC. It yields the protein CASSDTGLQYF.

In DNA, the CDR3 is TGTGCCACCAGCAGAGATTCCAACGTAGTCAGCACAGATACGCAGTATTTT. It yields the protein CATSRDSNVVSTDTQYF. V gene TRBV15 combines with J gene TRBJ2-3, with D uncertain. Germline V gene lookup returns CDR1 LNHNV and CDR2 YYDKDF (reference sequence). Trimming cost V 0 bases and J 0 bases, with 13 bases left between them. The CDR3 is 17 residues long. The whole variable domain, filled in from reference TRBV15 and TRBJ2-3, reads DAMVIQNPRYQVTQFGKPVTLSCSQTLNHNVMYWYQQKSSQAPKLLFHYYDKDFNNEADTPDNFQSRRPNTSFCFLDIRSPGLGDTAMYLCATSRDSNVVSTDTQYFGPGTRLTVL.

The chain uses TRBV18 and TRBJ1-1; 8 bases are a match to TRBD1. Germline-derived CDR1 and CDR2 are KGHSH and LQKENI. The CDR3 contains 17 residues. V gave up 4 bases and J gave up 1 base; unmatched junction bases: 11. The CDR3 here is CASSLRPDRVSNTEAFF. In DNA form, the CDR3 reads TGTGCCAGCTCACTTAGACCGGACAGGGTATCGAACACTGAAGCTTTCTTT. Full variable domain (outside the CDR3, taken from reference TRBV18 and TRBJ1-1): NAGVMQNPRHLVRRRGQEARLRCSPMKGHSHVYWYRQLPEEGLKFMVYLQKENIIDESGMPKERFSAEFPKEGPSILRIQQVVRGDSAAYFCASSLRPDRVSNTEAFFGQGTRLTVV.

The chain couples TRBV4-1 to TRBJ2-6; 12 bases fit TRBD2. The CDR3 runs to 18 residues. Germline values: CDR1 MGHRA, CDR2 YSYEKL. V dropped 4 bases and J dropped 0; count of bases not matched to a gene: 4. CDR3: CASSPSSGGASGANVLTF. The DNA of the CDR3 is TGCGCCAGCAGCCCTTCTAGCGGGGGGGCCTCTGGGGCCAACGTCCTGACTTTC.

In nucleotides, the CDR3 is TGCGCCAGCAGCCAAGAGCCCAATTCCGGGACAGGGGGCAGGAAGCATTTT. It encodes CASSQEPNSGTGGRKHF. This chain joins TRBV4-1 and TRBJ1-5; 12 bases map to TRBD1. Germline trimming cut 0 bases from V and 14 bases from J; bases unmatched to any gene: 14. CDR3 length: 17 amino acids. Germline V lookup: CDR1 MGHRA, CDR2 YSYEKL.

V and J are TRBV7-8 and TRBJ2-2; D remains unclear. Germline V gene data show CDR1 as SGHVS and CDR2 as FQNEAQ. This CDR3 is 14 amino acids long. V was trimmed by 1 base and J by 7 bases, leaving 10 bases between them. Here the CDR3 reads CASSLGAIGGELFF. DNA of the CDR3: TGTGCCAGCAGCTTAGGGGCAATTGGCGGGGAGCTGTTTTTT.

The rearrangement links TRBV5-1 to TRBJ2-5; 7 bases map to TRBD2. Trimming at V came to 7 bases and at J to 0 bases, leaving 6 bases not matched to a gene. This CDR3 region has 14 residues. Germline V gives CDR1 SGHRS, CDR2 YFSETQ. This chain's CDR3 is CASWGGEYQETQYF. CDR3 nucleotide sequence: TGCGCCAGCTGGGGAGGGGAATACCAAGAGACCCAGTACTTC.

The gene calls are TRBV5-1 and TRBJ1-2; 7 bases line up with TRBD1. The germline V gene has CDR1 SGHRS and CDR2 YFSETQ. J lost 8 bases, V lost 4 bases, and 8 bases had no gene match. The CDR3 is 13 amino acids. Here the CDR3 reads CASSGDRSGGYTF. The DNA of the CDR3 is TGCGCCAGCAGCGGGGACAGATCGGGGGGCTACACCTTC.

The chain links TRBV2 to TRBJ2-7; weak D call: TRBD1 (6 bases). The CDR3 spans 12 residues. Trimming cost V 9 bases and J 4 bases, with 13 bases left between them. Germline assignment: CDR1 SNHLY and CDR2 FYNNEI. CDR3 loop: CASRDKLYEQYF. CDR3 bases: TGTGCCAGTCGGGACAAACTATACGAGCAGTACTTC.

The table lists this clone with a count of one. This chain uses TRBV4-2 with TRBJ1-5; D is ambiguous. The CDR3 contains 16 residues. Germline loops: CDR1 LGHNA, CDR2 YNFKEQ. Trimming removed 1 base at V and 2 bases at J, with 12 bases between. CDR3 sequence (DNA): TGTGCCAGCAGCCAAGTGGCGGGAAGGGGCAATCAGCCCCAGCATTTT. Its translation is CASSQVAGRGNQPQHF.

As regards this clone: A clone one base away is much larger, so this may be a read error. This chain connects TRBV7-2 to TRBJ2-3, with D uncertain. In germline, CDR1 is SGHTA, CDR2 FQGNSA. The CDR3 is 14 residues long. V lost 4 bases, J lost 0 bases, and 8 bases lay in between. This CDR3 is CASSSGTSTDTQYF. The DNA for the CDR3 is TGTGCCAGCAGCTCCGGTACTAGCACAGATACGCAGTATTTT.